Following are 20 T cell receptor beta chains from one sample sequenced in a study of graft-versus-host responses after intestinal transplantation. Which antigens these TCRs recognize remains unknown. Assay: immunoSEQ multiplex PCR; the TCRdb copy retains only in-frame clones and omits some. The profile shows about 99,000 clones, roughly 93% of them singletons. The source was unstimulated CD8+ T cells sorted from spleen or lymph node cells, collected before intestinal transplant. Receptors originate from a human donor who received an intestinal transplant.

The chain recombines TRBV7-9 with TRBJ1-2; D unclear. V lost 5 bases and J 8 bases, leaving 9 bases between the germline ends. The CDR3 runs 11 residues. Germline CDR1 reads SEHNR; CDR2 reads FQNEAQ (reference sequence). DNA of the CDR3: TGTGCCAGCAGCCTTCAGCTAGGCTACACCTTC. This sequence encodes CASSLQLGYTF.

The chain links TRBV6-1 to TRBJ1-2; 9 positions match TRBD1. The V gene's germline CDR1 is MNHNS and CDR2 SASEGT. J gave up 11 bases and V 2 bases, and 9 bases lay outside the gene matches. The CDR3 is made up of 14 amino acids. CDR3 sequence: CASSEREDRGAYTF. In nucleotides, the CDR3 is TGTGCCAGCAGTGAAAGGGAGGACAGGGGAGCGTACACCTTC.

Comments on this clone: Different DNA sequences within this sample yield the same CDR3. The chain is built from TRBV4-1 and TRBJ1-5; perhaps TRBD1 as D (5 bases). V gave up 0 bases and J gave up 3 bases, with 9 bases separating them. CDR3 length equals 15 residues. CDR1 is MGHRA, CDR2 YSYEKL, per germline. For the CDR3, the DNA is TGCGCCAGCAGCCAAGACGGGACCTCCAATCAGCCCCAGCATTTT. Its translation is CASSQDGTSNQPQHF.

The chain carries TRBV11-2 and TRBJ1-5; 9 bases line up with TRBD1. The CDR3 length is 15 residues. Germline CDR1 and CDR2: SGHAT and FQNNGV. The V segment lost 0 bases and the J segment 5 bases; nucleotides outside the gene matches: 2. Here the CDR3 reads CASSLDTGGHQPQHF. Written as DNA, the CDR3 is TGTGCCAGCAGCTTAGATACAGGGGGCCATCAGCCCCAGCATTTT.

This clone was recorded once. The chain carries TRBV28 and TRBJ2-7; D unresolved. Trimming shortened V by 8 bases and J by 7 bases, and 12 bases separated the two germline ends. Germline loops: CDR1 MDHEN, CDR2 SYDVKM. The CDR3 is 11 residues long. CDR3 region: CASHLLGEQYF. CDR3 nucleotide sequence: TGTGCCAGCCATCTACTTGGGGAGCAGTACTTC.

The chain links TRBV5-1 to TRBJ2-1; 10 bases align to TRBD2. Germline V gene lookup returns CDR1 SGHRS and CDR2 YFSETQ. The CDR3 has 16 residues. V lost 0 bases and J lost 3; bases outside the gene matches: 3. The CDR3 DNA sequence: TGCGCCAGCAGCTTGGCCAGCGGGGGGGACTACAATGAGCAGTTCTTC. Its protein product is CASSLASGGDYNEQFF.

The V call is TRBV6-5, the J call TRBJ2-1, with 10 bases fitting TRBD2. This CDR3 has 15 residues. The V and J ends lost 6 bases and 7 bases, in that order; junction bases with no gene match: 9. The germline gives CDR1 MNHEY, CDR2 SVGAGI. DNA for the CDR3: TGTGCCAGCAGGTTGGGGCTAGCGGGGGAGAATGAGCAGTTCTTC. Amino acid sequence: CASRLGLAGENEQFF.

This sequence joins TRBV2 and TRBJ2-5, with 9 positions matching TRBD2. V was clipped by 3 bases and J by 5 bases; unmatched bases: 7. The CDR3 loop spans 15 amino acids. Germline loops: CDR1 SNHLY, CDR2 FYNNEI. The CDR3 DNA reads as TGTGCCAGCAGTGACGGCGGGGGGGGTGGGGAGACCCAGTACTTC. Translation: CASSDGGGGGETQYF.

The gene calls are TRBV4-2 and TRBJ1-6; unclear D gene. Germline lookup yields CDR1 LGHNA and CDR2 YNFKEQ. The V end was cut by 1 base, the J end by 4 bases, with 8 bases between. There are 15 residues in the CDR3. CDR3 in amino acids: CASSQANRYNSPLHF. The CDR3 DNA follows: TGTGCCAGCAGCCAAGCAAACAGATATAATTCACCCCTCCACTTT.

The chain recombines TRBV6-5 with TRBJ1-5; D is unresolved. V shed 0 bases and J shed 5 bases, with 5 bases lying between them. Germline V lookup: CDR1 MNHEY, CDR2 SVGAGI. The CDR3 runs to 13 residues. CDR3 DNA: TGTGCCAGCAGTTACTCAGTTGATCAGCCCCAGCATTTT. Amino acids: CASSYSVDQPQHF.

J is TRBJ1-4 and V is TRBV5-4; the D gene is possibly TRBD1 (5 bases). V gave up 4 bases and J gave up 7 bases, with 17 bases separating them. The germline V gene encodes CDR1 SGHNT and CDR2 YYREEE (reference sequence). The CDR3 totals 15 residues. The CDR3: CASSPHVGDSEKLFF. The CDR3 DNA follows: TGTGCCAGCAGCCCACATGTAGGGGATAGTGAAAAACTGTTTTTT.

This sequence joins TRBV6-4 and TRBJ2-5; D perhaps matches TRBD1 (5 bases). The CDR3 spans 18 residues. CDR1 is MRHNA, CDR2 SNTAGT, per germline. The V end was cut by 0 bases, the J end by 5 bases, with 22 bases between. CDR3 sequence: CASSDSIGAPRTNETQYF. CDR3 sequence (DNA): TGTGCCAGCAGTGACTCGATAGGGGCCCCTAGAACCAACGAGACCCAGTACTTC.

This clone has just one count. This chain joins TRBV30 and TRBJ2-7; maybe TRBD2 (6 bases). Germline CDR1 is GTSNPN and CDR2 is SVGIG (reference sequence). The ends were cut back, 3 bases at V and 3 bases at J, with 9 bases in the middle. This CDR3 comprises 12 residues. The CDR3 region is CAWSTAGYEQYF. In DNA, the CDR3 is TGTGCCTGGAGCACAGCGGGCTACGAGCAGTACTTC.

The genes are TRBV2 and TRBJ2-5, with 11 nucleotides matching TRBD2. There are 15 residues in the CDR3. V shed 8 bases and J 2 bases; nucleotides not matched to a gene: 7. Germline CDR1 SNHLY, CDR2 FYNNEI. CDR3 sequence reads: CASRMTSGAQETQYF. CDR3 nucleotides: TGTGCCAGCCGTATGACTAGCGGGGCACAAGAGACCCAGTACTTC.

V gene TRBV2 combines with J gene TRBJ2-7; 7 positions match TRBD1. CDR1 and CDR2 from the germline V gene are SNHLY and FYNNEI. The CDR3 totals 15 residues. Losses at the gene ends were 3 bases for V and 1 base for J; bases not matched to a gene: 6. CDR3 nucleotide sequence: TGTGCCAGCAGTGATCCGACAGGGATTTCCTACGAGCAGTACTTC. Amino acids: CASSDPTGISYEQYF.

V and J are TRBV6-6 and TRBJ2-3; TRBD2 matches 7 bases. V lost 5 bases and J lost 3; bases outside the gene matches: 8. Germline V gene sequence: CDR1 MNHNY, CDR2 SVGAGI (reference sequence). The length of the CDR3 is 15 residues. The DNA of the CDR3 is TGTGCCAGCAGTCGCTGGGCTAGCGGTACAGATACGCAGTATTTT. Protein sequence: CASSRWASGTDTQYF.

CDR3 DNA: TGTGCCAGCCGGGACAGGGAGAGATATGGCTACACCTTC. Translating gives CASRDRERYGYTF. The chain carries TRBV19 and TRBJ1-2, with 9 bases matching TRBD1. The CDR3 is 13 residues long. Trimming at V came to 9 bases and at J to 5 bases, leaving 7 bases not matched to a gene. In germline, CDR1 is LNHDA, CDR2 SQIVND (reference sequence). Drawing the rest from reference TRBV19 and TRBJ1-2, the complete variable domain is DGGITQSPKYLFRKEGQNVTLSCEQNLNHDAMYWYRQDPGQGLRLIYYSQIVNDFQKGDIAEGYSVSREKKESFPLTVTSAQKNPTAFYLCASRDRERYGYTFGSGTRLTVV.

The rearrangement joins TRBV27 to TRBJ1-2; D possibly corresponds to TRBD1 (5 bases). Germline V lookup: CDR1 MNHEY, CDR2 SMNVEV (reference sequence). CDR3 size: 15 residues. Trimming left V 6 bases short and J 4 bases short, with 18 bases between. CDR3 coding DNA: TGTGCCAGCAGAATAGGCCCTTTGGGGGGCTATGGCTACACCTTC. It codes for CASRIGPLGGYGYTF.

This sequence joins TRBV4-2 and TRBJ1-1, with TRBD1 as a possible D gene (5 bases). The CDR3 spans 15 residues. Germline values: CDR1 LGHNA, CDR2 YNFKEQ. The V and J ends lost 1 base and 7 bases respectively, with 16 bases between them. CDR3 nucleotides: TGTGCCAGCAGCCAAGTGGACAAGGGGCGTTTTGAAGCTTTCTTT. Its protein is CASSQVDKGRFEAFF.

The gene calls are TRBV4-1 and TRBJ1-2, with D maybe TRBD1 (6 bases). The germline CDR1 and CDR2 sequences are MGHRA and YSYEKL. V lost 3 bases to trimming and J lost 6 bases, with 14 bases between them. This CDR3 region has 14 residues. In nucleotides, the CDR3 is TGCGCCAGCAGCCAGGAACAGGGATTGGATGGCTACACCTTC. Translated: CASSQEQGLDGYTF.